Reported below is one T cell receptor beta chain. This record belongs to a study of blood T cell repertoires in COVID-19. Turning to the study itself: What the recovered Cohort 3 donors had was two negative PCRs, clearance, or symptom resolution. Both acute and convalescent COVID-19 samples were obtained from the United States, Italy and Spain.

Produced via immunoSEQ multiplex PCR; TCRdb's table is partial and in-frame only. This sample has more than 300,000 clones, with 80% to 90% found just once. The ends were cut back, 0 bases at V and 1 base at J, with 13 bases in the middle. This CDR3 has 16 residues. CDR1 GTSNPN and CDR2 SVGIG come from the germline V gene (reference sequence). The specimen was PBMCs or T cells enriched from blood (not recorded which). The source of this sequence is a man aged 40-49 years in a cohort exposed to, infected with or recovered from COVID-19 (not recorded which). J is TRBJ1-5 and V is TRBV30, with unresolved D. In DNA, the CDR3 is TGTGCCTGGAGTGTTCCTGGGCTCCTAAGCAATCAGCCCCAGCATTTT. It translates to CAWSVPGLLSNQPQHF.